Listed below are T cell receptor beta chains from one sample, sequenced in a study of identical twins. TCRdb redid the calling of the 5' RACE reads with MiXCR, one entry per CDR3 protein. The sample carries about 1.7 million distinct CDR3 sequences, about 30% recorded once. Source material: cord blood. The receptors stem from a newborn girl in good health. The CDR3 runs from the conserved cysteine through the conserved F or W. Fields, in order: clone size, D gene, V gene, J gene, CDR3 DNA, CDR3 protein. A D gene is named only where the DNA matches it firmly. Rows give clone size only sometimes, using once, few, many, or a class for an expanded clone.

clone_size: few
d_call: NA
v_call: TRBV3-1
j_call: TRBJ2-7
cdr3_nt: TGTGCCAGCACCTTTGGAGGGGGGCTACCCTACGAGCAGTACTTC
cdr3_aa: CASTFGGGLPYEQYF

clone_size: few
d_call: TRBD2
v_call: TRBV3-1
j_call: TRBJ2-4
cdr3_nt: TGTGCCAGCAGCCCGAGACTAGCGGGAGGGCAAAACATTCAGTACTTC
cdr3_aa: CASSPRLAGGQNIQYF

clone_size: NA
d_call: NA
v_call: TRBV27
j_call: TRBJ2-7
cdr3_nt: TGTGCCAGCAGTTGGAACGCGGGCCTCCTCTACGAGCAGTACTTC
cdr3_aa: CASSWNAGLLYEQYF

clone_size: few
d_call: TRBD2
v_call: TRBV6-1
j_call: TRBJ2-1
cdr3_nt: TGTGCCAGCAGTGGACTAGCGGGAGGCCTCGAGCAGTTCTTC
cdr3_aa: CASSGLAGGLEQFF

clone_size: few
d_call: TRBD1
v_call: TRBV12-3/TRBV12-4
j_call: TRBJ2-1
cdr3_nt: TGTGCCAGCAGGCTTCAGGGGGCCGACAATGAGCAGTTCTTC
cdr3_aa: CASRLQGADNEQFF

clone_size: NA
d_call: NA
v_call: TRBV15
j_call: TRBJ2-1
cdr3_nt: TGTGCCACCAGCGATTATGATGAGCAGTTCTTC
cdr3_aa: CATSDYDEQFF

clone_size: NA
d_call: TRBD2
v_call: TRBV5-1
j_call: TRBJ2-7
cdr3_nt: TGCGCCAGCAGCTTGGACCTAGCGGCGTACAATGAGCAGTACTTC
cdr3_aa: CASSLDLAAYNEQYF

clone_size: NA
d_call: TRBD1
v_call: TRBV6-5
j_call: TRBJ1-2
cdr3_nt: TGTGCCAGCAGCCCGGCCGGGACAGCAAACTATGGCTACACCTTC
cdr3_aa: CASSPAGTANYGYTF

clone_size: few
d_call: NA
v_call: TRBV20-1
j_call: TRBJ2-1
cdr3_nt: TGCAGTGCTAGGCCTAGACCCTCCTACAATGAGCAGTTCTTC
cdr3_aa: CSARPRPSYNEQFF

clone_size: NA
d_call: TRBD1
v_call: TRBV5-1
j_call: TRBJ2-7
cdr3_nt: TGCGCCAGCAGCCTCGGGACAGGGACCGAGCAGTACTTC
cdr3_aa: CASSLGTGTEQYF

clone_size: NA
d_call: NA
v_call: TRBV7-9
j_call: TRBJ2-1
cdr3_nt: TGTGCCAGCAGCTTAGCGCTGGGTGGGGCTGAGCAGTTCTTC
cdr3_aa: CASSLALGGAEQFF

clone_size: NA
d_call: TRBD1
v_call: TRBV20-1
j_call: TRBJ2-1
cdr3_nt: TGCAGTGCTACCACAGGGGATAGCTCCTACAATGAGCAGTTCTTC
cdr3_aa: CSATTGDSSYNEQFF

clone_size: NA
d_call: TRBD1
v_call: TRBV11-2
j_call: TRBJ1-2
cdr3_nt: TGTGCCAGCAGCGATAGTCCCCTTAGACAGGGGGCCAATGGCTACACCTTC
cdr3_aa: CASSDSPLRQGANGYTF

clone_size: NA
d_call: NA
v_call: TRBV20-1
j_call: TRBJ2-7
cdr3_nt: TGCAGTGCTAGAGATGAGGGTGGGCGGCCCTACGAGCAGTACTTC
cdr3_aa: CSARDEGGRPYEQYF

clone_size: NA
d_call: TRBD2
v_call: TRBV6-2/TRBV6-3
j_call: TRBJ2-3
cdr3_nt: TGTGCCAGCAGTACGCCGGGACTAGCGGCAGCTAGCACAGATACGCAGTATTTT
cdr3_aa: CASSTPGLAAASTDTQYF

clone_size: few
d_call: NA
v_call: TRBV20-1
j_call: TRBJ2-1
cdr3_nt: TGCAGTGCTAGAGATTACCGGGACCACTCCTACAATGAGCAGTTCTTC
cdr3_aa: CSARDYRDHSYNEQFF

clone_size: few
d_call: TRBD2
v_call: TRBV4-2
j_call: TRBJ2-1
cdr3_nt: TGTGCCAGCAGCCAACCACCTGGCCCTAGCGGGAGGTTATACAATGAGCAGTTCTTC
cdr3_aa: CASSQPPGPSGRLYNEQFF

clone_size: NA
d_call: TRBD2
v_call: TRBV11-2
j_call: TRBJ2-5
cdr3_nt: TGTGCCAGCAGCCCCATAGCGGGACTAGCCCAAGAGACCCAGTACTTC
cdr3_aa: CASSPIAGLAQETQYF

clone_size: many
d_call: NA
v_call: TRBV27
j_call: TRBJ1-1
cdr3_nt: TGTGCCAGCAGACCAGGGCTGAACACTGAAGCTTTCTTT
cdr3_aa: CASRPGLNTEAFF

clone_size: NA
d_call: TRBD1
v_call: TRBV20-1
j_call: TRBJ1-2
cdr3_nt: TGCAGTGCGACCGGGACAGGCCCCTATGGCTACACCTTC
cdr3_aa: CSATGTGPYGYTF

clone_size: NA
d_call: NA
v_call: TRBV4-1
j_call: TRBJ1-2
cdr3_nt: TGCGCCAGCAGCCGAACCGGGCCAGGGGTCGGCTACACCTTC
cdr3_aa: CASSRTGPGVGYTF

clone_size: few
d_call: NA
v_call: TRBV4-2
j_call: TRBJ1-5
cdr3_nt: TGTGCCAGCAGCCCCGGGGGAATTAATCAGCCCCAGCATTTT
cdr3_aa: CASSPGGINQPQHF

clone_size: NA
d_call: NA
v_call: TRBV20-1
j_call: TRBJ2-7
cdr3_nt: TGCAGTGCTAGGCGCAGGTCCTTCTACAATGAGCAGTACTTC
cdr3_aa: CSARRRSFYNEQYF

clone_size: few
d_call: TRBD1
v_call: TRBV7-6
j_call: TRBJ2-7
cdr3_nt: TGTGCCAGCAGCCAGGGACAGGGGGCTAAGAAGCAGTACTTC
cdr3_aa: CASSQGQGAKKQYF

clone_size: NA
d_call: TRBD2
v_call: TRBV6-5
j_call: TRBJ2-5
cdr3_nt: TGTGCCAGCAGTTACTCGAAGGGGACTACCGTGACCCAGTACTTC
cdr3_aa: CASSYSKGTTVTQYF

clone_size: few
d_call: TRBD1
v_call: TRBV20-1
j_call: TRBJ1-1
cdr3_nt: TGCAGTGCTAGAAGGACAGGGAGAGTGAACACTGAAGCTTTCTTT
cdr3_aa: CSARRTGRVNTEAFF

clone_size: few
d_call: NA
v_call: TRBV4-1
j_call: TRBJ2-5
cdr3_nt: TGCGCCAGCAGCCAAAGGGGGGCCGGTTTAGAGACCCAGTACTTC
cdr3_aa: CASSQRGAGLETQYF

clone_size: NA
d_call: TRBD1
v_call: TRBV3-1
j_call: TRBJ1-2
cdr3_nt: TGTGCCAGCAGCCAGGTGCCAGGGGGTAGGGACTATGGCTACACCTTC
cdr3_aa: CASSQVPGGRDYGYTF

clone_size: few
d_call: TRBD2
v_call: TRBV6-5
j_call: TRBJ2-7
cdr3_nt: TGTGCCAGCAGTTACTCCGGGACTAGTTTTTACGAGCAGTACTTC
cdr3_aa: CASSYSGTSFYEQYF

clone_size: few
d_call: NA
v_call: TRBV5-3
j_call: TRBJ1-2
cdr3_nt: TGTGCCAGAAGCAGGACAGCTAACTATGGCTACACCTTC
cdr3_aa: CARSRTANYGYTF

clone_size: few
d_call: NA
v_call: TRBV6-5
j_call: TRBJ2-1
cdr3_nt: TGTGCCAGCAGTTACTTCGGGGGTGAGCAGTTCTTC
cdr3_aa: CASSYFGGEQFF

clone_size: once
d_call: NA
v_call: TRBV7-2
j_call: TRBJ2-3
cdr3_nt: TGTGCCAGCAACTTATCCGGGGTAGGGACGCAGTATTTT
cdr3_aa: CASNLSGVGTQYF

clone_size: NA
d_call: NA
v_call: TRBV5-1
j_call: TRBJ2-7
cdr3_nt: TGCGCCAGCAGAGCCCAGGTATCGTACAATGAGCAGTACTTC
cdr3_aa: CASRAQVSYNEQYF

clone_size: few
d_call: NA
v_call: TRBV14
j_call: TRBJ1-2
cdr3_nt: TGTGCCAGCAGCCAGGGTGCGGGAGCCCTCTATGGCTACACCTTC
cdr3_aa: CASSQGAGALYGYTF

clone_size: NA
d_call: NA
v_call: TRBV2
j_call: TRBJ2-7
cdr3_nt: TGTGCCAGCACTTTAACGAGAGGGAAGAGCTCCTACGAGCAGTACTTC
cdr3_aa: CASTLTRGKSSYEQYF

clone_size: NA
d_call: TRBD2
v_call: TRBV3-1
j_call: TRBJ2-1
cdr3_nt: TGTGCCAGCAGCCAAGTTAGGTCCCCGGGGACTAGCGGGAACAATGAGCAGTTCTTC
cdr3_aa: CASSQVRSPGTSGNNEQFF

clone_size: NA
d_call: TRBD1
v_call: TRBV4-2
j_call: TRBJ2-7
cdr3_nt: TGTGCCAGCAGCTCCGACAGGGGGGTCTACGAGCAGTACTTC
cdr3_aa: CASSSDRGVYEQYF

clone_size: NA
d_call: NA
v_call: TRBV10-3
j_call: TRBJ2-1
cdr3_nt: TGTGCCATCAGTCGGGACTCGAGCTCCTACAATGAGCAGTTCTTC
cdr3_aa: CAISRDSSSYNEQFF

clone_size: few
d_call: TRBD1
v_call: TRBV6-1
j_call: TRBJ2-1
cdr3_nt: TGTGCCAGCGAACTTAGGACAGGGGGCTACAATGAGCAGTTCTTC
cdr3_aa: CASELRTGGYNEQFF

clone_size: few
d_call: TRBD2
v_call: TRBV6-5
j_call: TRBJ2-7
cdr3_nt: TGTGCCAGCAGTTACGGGACTAGCGATTACGAGCAGTACTTC
cdr3_aa: CASSYGTSDYEQYF

clone_size: NA
d_call: NA
v_call: TRBV27
j_call: TRBJ2-5
cdr3_nt: TGTGCCAGCAGTCCTACCCGCAGATCGGACCCCAGCACCTACAATGAGCAGTACTTC
cdr3_aa: CASSPTRRSDPSTYNEQYF

clone_size: NA
d_call: NA
v_call: TRBV20-1
j_call: TRBJ2-7
cdr3_nt: TGCAGTGCTTCTACCGGCGGGGATCCCTACAATGAGCAGTACTTC
cdr3_aa: CSASTGGDPYNEQYF